The 20 T cell receptor beta chains listed next were all sequenced from one sample in a study of CD8 T cells in ankylosing spondylitis. Findings of the study overall: A TCR beta motif of under 10 highly homologous variants seemed to mark ankylosing spondylitis blood.

Their antigens are not known. Each CDR3 protein gets one entry after TCRdb re-called the 5' RACE reads with MiXCR. In the table there are roughly 90,000 distinct CDR3 sequences, roughly 10% of which are singletons. Specimen: blood, either unsorted or a sorted T cell fraction (not recorded which). The receptors originated from a male donor with ankylosing spondylitis.

The chain uses TRBV7-9 and TRBJ2-5, with D maybe TRBD2 (6 bases). The CDR3 is 15 amino acids. The germline V gene encodes CDR1 SEHNR and CDR2 FQNEAQ (reference sequence). The germline V and J ends were trimmed by 0 bases and 5 bases, with 13 bases remaining between them. CDR3 residues: CASSLAGTWGETQYF. CDR3 bases: TGTGCCAGCAGCTTAGCCGGGACTTGGGGGGAGACCCAGTACTTC.

The chain is built from TRBV6-5 and TRBJ2-1, with 8 bases aligning to TRBD1. Germline-derived CDR1 and CDR2 are MNHEY and SVGAGI. The CDR3 sequence is 14 residues long. Trimming cost V 4 bases and J 5 bases; bases outside gene matches: 4. The CDR3 region is CASSFRTGNNEQFF. In DNA form, the CDR3 reads TGTGCCAGCAGTTTCAGGACAGGGAACAATGAGCAGTTCTTC.

This clonotype has only a few counts. The gene calls are TRBV11-3 and TRBJ1-6, with a weak D call TRBD1 (6 bases). The V end lost 9 bases, the J end lost 14 bases, and 29 bases lay between the germline ends. The germline CDR1 and CDR2 sequences are SGHNT and YENEEA. The CDR3 has 16 amino acids. CDR3 bases: TGTGCCAGGGAAAGTCAGGGCCGGGACAACCGTAGGGCCCTCCACTTT. As protein: CARESQGRDNRRALHF. Combining the CDR3 with reference TRBV11-3 and TRBJ1-6 gives the whole variable domain EAGVVQSPRYKIIEKKQPVAFWCNPISGHNTLYWYLQNLGQGPELLIRYENEEAVDDSQLPKDRFSAERLKGVDSTLKIQPAELGDSAVYLCARESQGRDNRRALHFGNGTRLTVT.

This clonotype came up many times. V gene TRBV6-6 combines with J gene TRBJ2-3, with a possible D match to TRBD2 (6 bases). Trimming cost V 8 bases and J 6 bases, with 12 bases left between them. Looked up from germline, CDR1 is MNHNY and CDR2 is SVGAGI (reference sequence). There are 12 residues in the CDR3. Written as DNA, the CDR3 is TGTGCCAGCTCTGTGGCGGGGGATACGCAGTATTTT. Its translation is CASSVAGDTQYF.

This clonotype was recorded at least ten times. The chain carries TRBV7-9 and TRBJ2-7; D gene unclear. From germline, CDR1 is SEHNR and CDR2 FQNEAQ (reference sequence). The CDR3 totals 14 residues. V lost 1 base and J lost 1, with 8 bases in between. In DNA form, the CDR3 reads TGTGCCAGCAGCTTAGATGGAGATTCCTACGAGCAGTACTTC. Protein sequence: CASSLDGDSYEQYF. The full variable domain, in which reference TRBV7-9 and TRBJ2-7 provide the parts outside the CDR3, is DTGVSQNPRHKITKRGQNVTFRCDPISEHNRLYWYRQTLGQGPEFLTYFQNEAQLEKSRLLSDRFSAERPKGSFSTLEIQRTEQGDSAMYLCASSLDGDSYEQYFGPGTRLTVT.

This clonotype was recorded at least ten times. The rearrangement joins TRBV2 to TRBJ2-1; 12 nucleotides align to TRBD2. The CDR3 has 14 residues. V lost 6 bases and J lost 6; bases outside the gene matches: 3. Germline V gene sequence: CDR1 SNHLY, CDR2 FYNNEI. The CDR3 reads CASRGLAGLNEQFF. In nucleotides, the CDR3 is TGTGCCAGCAGGGGACTAGCGGGCCTCAATGAGCAGTTCTTC.

This clonotype was counted a few times. The J gene is TRBJ2-7, the V gene TRBV19, with TRBD2 matching over 8 bases. The CDR3 is made up of 17 amino acids. J gave up 2 bases and V 5 bases, and 14 bases lay outside the gene matches. Germline V gives CDR1 LNHDA, CDR2 SQIVND (reference sequence). The CDR3 sequence: CASSPRDSREGAYEQYF. The CDR3 DNA sequence: TGTGCCAGTAGTCCCCGGGACTCCCGGGAGGGAGCCTACGAGCAGTACTTC.

The chain uses TRBV27 and TRBJ2-7; D gene unclear. This CDR3 region has 13 residues. CDR1 and CDR2 (germline): MNHEY, SMNVEV (reference sequence). Trimming cost V 0 bases and J 5 bases, with 8 bases left between them. The CDR3 sequence is CASSLSGIHEQYF. As DNA, the CDR3 is TGTGCCAGCAGTTTATCAGGGATCCACGAGCAGTACTTC.

This clonotype was detected ten times or more. The rearrangement uses TRBV6-4 and TRBJ1-6; D unresolved. Deletions cut 5 bases from V and 8 bases from J, with 19 bases between. Germline V gene lookup returns CDR1 MRHNA and CDR2 SNTAGT. The CDR3 is 16 amino acids. The CDR3 region has the DNA TGTGCCAGCAGTACCCCCGGACGGCCTAGGGATTCACCCCTCCACTTT. Translating gives CASSTPGRPRDSPLHF.

The chain carries TRBV10-3 and TRBJ2-7; 9 bases match TRBD2. The germline gives CDR1 ENHRY, CDR2 SYGVKD. The CDR3 spans 16 residues. V lost 0 bases, J lost 2 bases, and 5 bases stayed unmatched. Here the CDR3 reads CAISESRLAGPYEQYV. The CDR3 DNA sequence: TGTGCCATCAGTGAGTCGAGGCTAGCGGGGCCCTACGAGCAGTACGTC.

This chain joins TRBV13 and TRBJ2-7; 14 bases line up with TRBD2. This CDR3 comprises 17 residues. V lost 4 bases, J lost 4 bases, and 9 bases stayed unmatched. CDR1 PRHDT and CDR2 FYEKMQ come from the germline V gene (reference sequence). CDR3 DNA sequence: TGTGCCAGCAGCTACGGGACTAGCGGGAGAGGCGTGTACGAGCAGTACTTC. Translating it yields CASSYGTSGRGVYEQYF.

This clonotype has ten or more counts. The chain employs TRBV20-1 and TRBJ1-2; 11 bases map to TRBD1. The CDR3 totals 15 residues. The trim removed 0 bases at V and 4 bases at J, leaving 4 bases unmatched. Germline CDR1 reads DFQATT; CDR2 reads SNEGSKA (reference sequence). The chain's CDR3 is CSARELGTGGYGYTF. DNA for the CDR3: TGCAGTGCTAGAGAACTCGGGACAGGGGGCTATGGCTACACCTTC.

This clonotype was counted only a few times. The rearrangement uses TRBV6-1 and TRBJ1-4; TRBD1 matches at 7 bases. The ends lost 9 bases at V and 8 bases at J; junction bases unmatched: 12. Germline values: CDR1 MNHNS, CDR2 SASEGT. The CDR3 is 14 amino acids. CDR3: CASKWGTEAEKLFF. In nucleotides, the CDR3 is TGTGCCAGTAAGTGGGGGACAGAGGCGGAAAAACTGTTTTTT.

This clonotype was counted a few times. This sequence joins TRBV11-2 and TRBJ2-7, with no clear D. Germline V gene data show CDR1 as SGHAT and CDR2 as FQNNGV. Trimming removed 7 bases at V and 3 bases at J, with 7 bases between. The CDR3 runs to 11 residues. CDR3 DNA sequence: TGTGCCAGCACTGGAAACTACGAGCAGTACTTC. Its translation: CASTGNYEQYF. Drawing the rest from reference TRBV11-2 and TRBJ2-7, the complete variable domain is EAGVAQSPRYKIIEKRQSVAFWCNPISGHATLYWYQQILGQGPKLLIQFQNNGVVDDSQLPKDRFSAERLKGVDSTLKIQPAKLEDSAVYLCASTGNYEQYFGPGTRLTVT.

This clonotype was counted at least ten times. The chain combines TRBV13 with TRBJ2-1, with D unclear. Trimming took off 7 bases at V and 0 bases at J, with 16 bases between the two ends. The CDR3 covers 16 residues. Germline V CDR1 and CDR2: PRHDT, FYEKMQ (reference sequence). The CDR3 DNA reads as TGTGCCAGCATCCAAGCGAAGTTCAGCTCCTACAATGAGCAGTTCTTC. Its translation: CASIQAKFSSYNEQFF.

This clonotype was picked up a small number of times. V usage is TRBV7-2 and J usage is TRBJ1-1, with a weak D call TRBD1 (5 bases). The germline CDR1 and CDR2 sequences are SGHTA and FQGNSA. The CDR3 extends over 16 amino acids. The ends were cut back, 5 bases at V and 2 bases at J, with 18 bases in the middle. In DNA, the CDR3 is TGTGCCAGCAGCCTGGATCCGGGACGTAGAAACACTGAAGCTTTCTTT. As protein: CASSLDPGRRNTEAFF.

The chain employs TRBV5-5 and TRBJ2-7; TRBD2 might be the D (6 bases). This CDR3 has 14 residues. V dropped 3 bases and J dropped 6 bases, with 16 bases sitting between them. Germline V gene lookup returns CDR1 SGHKS and CDR2 YYEKEE (reference sequence). The CDR3 nucleotides read TGTGCCAGCAGCTCGGGGGACGGACTGGTCGAGCAGTACTTC. Amino acid sequence: CASSSGDGLVEQYF.

V usage is TRBV29-1 and J usage is TRBJ2-3; 11 bases align to TRBD2. The CDR3 is 14 residues long. V lost 4 bases to trimming and J lost 6 bases; unmatched junction nucleotides: 6. CDR1 is SQVTM, CDR2 ANQGSEA, per germline. The CDR3 nucleotides read TGCAGCGTTGGTTTAGCGGGAGGGAAGGATACGCAGTATTTT. Translated, it gives CSVGLAGGKDTQYF.

The V call is TRBV3-1, the J call TRBJ1-3, with D tentatively TRBD1 (5 bases). Germline CDR1 LGHDT, CDR2 YNNKEL (reference sequence). Trimming took off 2 bases at V and 2 bases at J, with 16 bases between the two ends. The CDR3 has 17 amino acids. The CDR3 DNA reads as TGTGCCAGCAGCCAAAGGTGGGACCCGTCTCCTGGAAACACCATATATTTT. Residues: CASSQRWDPSPGNTIYF.

This clonotype was recorded many times. V usage is TRBV10-1 and J usage is TRBJ2-7, with 8 bases that match TRBD2. CDR3 size: 16 residues. CDR1 and CDR2 (germline): WNHNN, SYGVQD (reference sequence). The ends lost 7 bases at V and 7 bases at J; junction bases unmatched: 18. The CDR3 coding sequence is TGCGCCAGCACCTACAGAAGCGGGGGCGGTTCTTTAGAGCAGTACGTC. Its translation is CASTYRSGGGSLEQYV.